This record concerns one TCR beta chain sequence. Its cognate antigen is unknown. No culture or expansion preceded analysis of these blood cells. Here immunoSEQ multiplex PCR was the method, and the copy in TCRdb shows in-frame clones only, minus some. This sample yields about 81,000 clones, of which approximately 80% are seen a single time; around 3.1% belongs to the top ten. The source of the sample is a study of neoadjuvant anti-PD-1 for oral cavity cancer. About the research overall: Patients without progression got a fourth dose around day 43. Study results and caveats: Only three patients per response group were TCR-analyzed; validation needed.

Sequencing used PBMCs, obtained before nivolumab (anti-PD-1) treatment. The sequence was collected from a person between 40 and 80 years old with oral cavity squamous cell carcinoma.

Here the CDR3 DNA reads TGTGCCAGCAGTTACCAAACACTAGGCCACGAGCAGTACTTC. Its protein product is CASSYQTLGHEQYF. The V call is TRBV6-6, the J call TRBJ2-7; D perhaps matches TRBD2 (5 bases). Germline assignment: CDR1 MNHNY and CDR2 SVGAGI (reference sequence). There are 14 residues in the CDR3. V lost 2 bases to trimming and J lost 5 bases, with 13 bases between them.